This T cell receptor (beta chain) was obtained from a study of multiple sclerosis patients with progressive multifocal leukoencephalopathy. The time point: about 6 months of natalizumab therapy. All PML patients were female, and all patients had earlier interferon beta. The data were produced by immunoSEQ multiplex PCR, yet TCRdb's version contains in-frame clones alone and is incomplete. This table has 29,000 or so clones, roughly nine tenths appearing once. Details on this clone: What it binds is unknown. Other nucleotide sequences from this sample produce the same CDR3.

Study outcomes and limitations: Preferential TRBV-TRBJ pairings or common gene usage were not detected at PML. Expanded clones at PML onset predated and persisted through natalizumab therapy.

The material was PBMCs, obtained from a patient treated with natalizumab. This receptor was obtained from a human donor with multiple sclerosis.

The DNA of the CDR3 is TGTGCCAGCAGGTCTGGGACGGTAGGGGGCTACACCTTC. Encoded protein: CASRSGTVGGYTF. The chain combines TRBV28 with TRBJ1-2; a weak D match, TRBD1 (5 bases). CDR1 is MDHEN and CDR2 is SYDVKM in the germline V gene. The CDR3 is 13 residues long. V gave up 6 bases and J gave up 8 bases, with 16 bases separating them.